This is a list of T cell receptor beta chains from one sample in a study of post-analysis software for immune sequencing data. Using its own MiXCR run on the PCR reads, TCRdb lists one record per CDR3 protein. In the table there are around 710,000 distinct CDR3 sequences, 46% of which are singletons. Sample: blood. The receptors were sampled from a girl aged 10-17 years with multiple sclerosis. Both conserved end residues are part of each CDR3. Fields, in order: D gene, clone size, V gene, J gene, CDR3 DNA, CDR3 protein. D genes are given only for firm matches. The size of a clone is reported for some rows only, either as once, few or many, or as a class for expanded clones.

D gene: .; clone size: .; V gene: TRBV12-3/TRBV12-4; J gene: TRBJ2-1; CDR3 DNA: TGTGCCAGCAGTTTAACTCCTACGGGGGTCCTAAACAATGAGCAGTTCTTC; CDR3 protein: CASSLTPTGVLNNEQFF
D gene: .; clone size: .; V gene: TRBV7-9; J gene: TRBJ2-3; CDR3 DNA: TGTGCCAGCAGCCGGCCGCGGATTGGCACAGATACGCAGTATTTT; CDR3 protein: CASSRPRIGTDTQYF
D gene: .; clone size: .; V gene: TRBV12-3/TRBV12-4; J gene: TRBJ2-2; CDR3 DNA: TGTGCCAGCAGCCCCTCGGGGGCCGGGGAGCTGTTTTTT; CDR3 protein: CASSPSGAGELFF
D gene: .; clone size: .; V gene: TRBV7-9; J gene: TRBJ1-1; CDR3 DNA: TGTGTCACCCTAGGCCAAGGGGGGGACACTGAAGCTTTCTTT; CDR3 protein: CVTLGQGGDTEAFF
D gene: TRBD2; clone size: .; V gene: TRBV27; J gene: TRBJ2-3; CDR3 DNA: TGTGCCAGCAGTCCCCAGCGGGAGTTAGATACGCGGTATTTT; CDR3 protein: CASSPQRELDTRYF
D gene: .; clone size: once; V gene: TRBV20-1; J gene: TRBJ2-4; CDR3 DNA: TGCAGTGCTCGGAGAGCGGATGTAGCCAAAAACATTCAGTACTTC; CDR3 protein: CSARRADVAKNIQYF
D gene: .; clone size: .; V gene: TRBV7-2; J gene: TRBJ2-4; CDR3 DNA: TGTGCCAGCAAATCAGGCAGACTAGCCAAAAACATTCAGTACTTC; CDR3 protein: CASKSGRLAKNIQYF
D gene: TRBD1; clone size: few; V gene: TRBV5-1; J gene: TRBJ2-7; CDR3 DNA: TGCGCCAGCAGCCCGCTGACAGGGGAACCCTACGAGCAGTACTTC; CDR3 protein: CASSPLTGEPYEQYF
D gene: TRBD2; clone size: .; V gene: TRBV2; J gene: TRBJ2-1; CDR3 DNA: TGTGCCAGCAGTGCCCCACTAGCGGGAGGCTACAATGAGCAGTTCTTC; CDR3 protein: CASSAPLAGGYNEQFF
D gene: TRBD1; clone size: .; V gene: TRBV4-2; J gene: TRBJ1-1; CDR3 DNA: TGTGCCAGCAGCCAAGGGGGACAGATGACTGAAGCTTTCTTT; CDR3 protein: CASSQGGQMTEAFF
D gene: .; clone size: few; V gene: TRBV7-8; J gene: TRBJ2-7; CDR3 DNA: TGTGCCAGCAGCTTATCTCAGGGGTACTCCTACGAGCAGTACTTC; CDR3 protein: CASSLSQGYSYEQYF
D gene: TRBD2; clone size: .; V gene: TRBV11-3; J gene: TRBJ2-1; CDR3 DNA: TGTGCCAGCAGCTTAGATATAACGACCGTAGCGGGCTTGGATGAGCAGTTCTTC; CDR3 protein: CASSLDITTVAGLDEQFF
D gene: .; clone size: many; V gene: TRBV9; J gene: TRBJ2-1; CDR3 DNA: TGTGCCAGCAGCGTAGCCGGAAACAGGGCCAATGAGCAGTTCTTC; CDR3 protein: CASSVAGNRANEQFF
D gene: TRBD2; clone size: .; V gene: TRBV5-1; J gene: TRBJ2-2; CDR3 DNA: TGCGCCAGCAGCTTGGCCCCAGCGGGAGGCCCCGGGGAGCTGTTTTTT; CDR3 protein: CASSLAPAGGPGELFF
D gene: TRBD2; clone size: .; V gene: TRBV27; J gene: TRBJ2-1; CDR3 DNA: TGTGCCAGCGGCGGGAGCTTTAGGGATGAGCAGTTCTTC; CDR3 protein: CASGGSFRDEQFF
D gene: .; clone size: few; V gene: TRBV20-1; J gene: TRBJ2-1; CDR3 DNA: TGCAGTGCTAGGAGAGCAAGGCAGTTCTTC; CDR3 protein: CSARRARQFF
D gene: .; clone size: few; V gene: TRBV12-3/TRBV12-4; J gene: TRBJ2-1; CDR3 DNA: TGTGCCAGCAGTTTGCCCTTAGGGAGCTCCTACAATGAGCAGTTCTTC; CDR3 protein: CASSLPLGSSYNEQFF
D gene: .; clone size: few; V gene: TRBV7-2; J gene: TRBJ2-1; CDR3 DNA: TGTGCCAGCAGCTTAGCTCCATTCAATGAGCAGTTCTTC; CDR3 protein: CASSLAPFNEQFF
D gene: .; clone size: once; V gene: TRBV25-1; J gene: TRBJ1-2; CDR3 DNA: TGTGCCGGCAGCCCCGCGTGGGGTAACTATGGCTACACCTTC; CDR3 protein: CAGSPAWGNYGYTF
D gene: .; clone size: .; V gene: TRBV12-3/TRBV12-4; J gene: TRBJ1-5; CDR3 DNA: TGTGCCAGCAGTCCCCTCCTAGGGCCCCAGCATTTT; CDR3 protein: CASSPLLGPQHF
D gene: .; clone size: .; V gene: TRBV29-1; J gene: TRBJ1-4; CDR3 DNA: TGCAGCGTTGAGGGAATAGTCGGGGAAAAACTGTTTTTT; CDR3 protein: CSVEGIVGEKLFF
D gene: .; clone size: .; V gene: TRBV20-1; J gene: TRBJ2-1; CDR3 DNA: TGCAGTGCTAGGACGGCCTCCGGGACAAAGTACAATGAGCAGTTCTTC; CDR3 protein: CSARTASGTKYNEQFF
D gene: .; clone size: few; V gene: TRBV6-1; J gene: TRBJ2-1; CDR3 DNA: TGTGCCAGCAGTGCCAGGGTGGGCCAGGGTGAGCAGTTCTTC; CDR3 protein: CASSARVGQGEQFF
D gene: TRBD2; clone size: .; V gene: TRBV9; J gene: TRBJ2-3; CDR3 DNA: TGTGCCAGCAGCGTGCAGGGACTAGCGGGAGCAGGCACAGATACGCAGTATTTT; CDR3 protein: CASSVQGLAGAGTDTQYF
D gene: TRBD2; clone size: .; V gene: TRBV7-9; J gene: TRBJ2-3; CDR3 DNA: TGTGCCAGCAGCCCTAGCGGGAGATCAGATACGCAGTATTTT; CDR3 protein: CASSPSGRSDTQYF
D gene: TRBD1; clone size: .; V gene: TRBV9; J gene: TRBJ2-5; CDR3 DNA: TGTGCCAGCAGCGTTGGGACAGCCGGGTGGACCCAGTACTTC; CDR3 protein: CASSVGTAGWTQYF
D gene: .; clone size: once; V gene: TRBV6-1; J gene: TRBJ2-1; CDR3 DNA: TGTGCCAGCTCTGCCGGGACAGGCTCGGGGGGGTGGTTCTTC; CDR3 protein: CASSAGTGSGGWFF
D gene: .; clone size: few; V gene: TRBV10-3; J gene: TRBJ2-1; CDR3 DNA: TGTGCCATCAGTGAGTCGACGCGTGGGGTTAGGGGCTACAATGAGCAGTTCTTC; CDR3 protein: CAISESTRGVRGYNEQFF
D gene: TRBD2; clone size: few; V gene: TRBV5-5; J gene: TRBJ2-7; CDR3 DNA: TGTGCCAGCAGCCTAACGGGACTAGCGGACTCCTACGAGCAGTACTTC; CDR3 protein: CASSLTGLADSYEQYF
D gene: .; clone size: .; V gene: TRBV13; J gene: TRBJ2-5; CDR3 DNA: TGTGCCAGCAGCTCAGGACCGAAGAGGGGGCAAGAGACCCAGTACTTC; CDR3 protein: CASSSGPKRGQETQYF
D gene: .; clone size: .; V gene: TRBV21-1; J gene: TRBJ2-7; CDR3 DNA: TGTGCCAGCAGGGGGATTTACTACGAGCAGTACTTC; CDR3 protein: CASRGIYYEQYF
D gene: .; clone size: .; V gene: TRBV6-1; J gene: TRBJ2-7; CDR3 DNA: TGTGCCAGCAGTATCCGGACAGCCTACGAGCAGTACTTC; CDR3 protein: CASSIRTAYEQYF
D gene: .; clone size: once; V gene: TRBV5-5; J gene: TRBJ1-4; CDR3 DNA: TGTGCCAGCAGCCTCCTCCCTAACCGTACGACTAATGAAAAACTGTTTTTT; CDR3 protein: CASSLLPNRTTNEKLFF
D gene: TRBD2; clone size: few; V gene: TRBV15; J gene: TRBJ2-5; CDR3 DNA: TGTGCCACCAGCAGGGCGACTAGCGGGATAAGAAAAGAGACCCAGTACTTC; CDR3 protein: CATSRATSGIRKETQYF
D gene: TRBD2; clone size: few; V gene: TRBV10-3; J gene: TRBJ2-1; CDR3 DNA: TGTGCCATCAGTGCCTCTAGCGGGACCGAGGGTGAGCAGTTCTTC; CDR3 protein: CAISASSGTEGEQFF
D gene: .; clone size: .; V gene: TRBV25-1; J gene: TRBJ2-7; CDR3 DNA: TGTGCCAGCAGTGGAGGCGCGAAGTCCTACGAGCAGTACTTC; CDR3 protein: CASSGGAKSYEQYF
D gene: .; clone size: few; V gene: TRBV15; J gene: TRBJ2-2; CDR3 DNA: TGTGCCACCAGCAGAGATGGCACCGGGGAGCTGTTTTTT; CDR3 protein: CATSRDGTGELFF
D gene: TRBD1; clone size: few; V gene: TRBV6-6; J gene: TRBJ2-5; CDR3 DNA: TGTGCCAGCAGTTACGTATGGGACAGGGAAGAGACCCAGTACTTC; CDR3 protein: CASSYVWDREETQYF
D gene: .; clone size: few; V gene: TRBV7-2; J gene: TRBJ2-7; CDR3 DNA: TGTGCCAGCAGCTTAAGCTCCTCCCCGGGGGCCTCCTACGAGCAGTACTTC; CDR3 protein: CASSLSSSPGASYEQYF
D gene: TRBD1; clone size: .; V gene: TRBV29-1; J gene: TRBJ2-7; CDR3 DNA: TGCGGCGGCCTGACAGGGGACTACGAGCAGTACTTC; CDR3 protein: CGGLTGDYEQYF
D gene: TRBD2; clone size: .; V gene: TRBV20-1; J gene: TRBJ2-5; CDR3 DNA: TGCAGTGCTCGACTAACGGGGACTACTGAGACCCAGTACTTC; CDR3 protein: CSARLTGTTETQYF
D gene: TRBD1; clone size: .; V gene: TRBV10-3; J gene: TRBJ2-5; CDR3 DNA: TGTGCCACGCAGGGACAGGGCCAAGAGACCCAGTACTTC; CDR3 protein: CATQGQGQETQYF
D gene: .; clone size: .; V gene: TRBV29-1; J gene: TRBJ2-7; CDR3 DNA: TGCAGCGTTGCCCAGGCCTCCTACGAGCAGTACTTC; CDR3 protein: CSVAQASYEQYF
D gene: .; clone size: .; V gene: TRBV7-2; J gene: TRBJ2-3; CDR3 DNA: TGTGCCAGCAGCCTACCCTCGTGGGAGGTGGGGCCAGATACGCAGTATTTT; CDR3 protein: CASSLPSWEVGPDTQYF
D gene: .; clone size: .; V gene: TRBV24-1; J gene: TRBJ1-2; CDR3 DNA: TGTGCCACCGGTGACCCGGACAGCTCAGACTATGGCTACACCTTC; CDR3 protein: CATGDPDSSDYGYTF
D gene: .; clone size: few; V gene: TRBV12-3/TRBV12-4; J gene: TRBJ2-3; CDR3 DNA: TGTGCCAGCAGTTTAGGCGATTCTAGCACAGATACGCAGTATTTT; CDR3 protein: CASSLGDSSTDTQYF
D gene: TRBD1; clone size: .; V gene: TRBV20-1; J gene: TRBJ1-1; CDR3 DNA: TGCAGTGCTATGGACAGGGCCAACACTGAAGCTTTCTTT; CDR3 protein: CSAMDRANTEAFF
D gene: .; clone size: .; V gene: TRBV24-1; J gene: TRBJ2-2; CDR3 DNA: TGTGCCACCACTACTGGGAGGAACACCGGGGAGCTGTTTTTT; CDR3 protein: CATTTGRNTGELFF
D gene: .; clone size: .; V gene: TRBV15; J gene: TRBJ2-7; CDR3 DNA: TGTGCCACCAGCAGACTTACAGGGTATAACTACGAGCAGTACTTC; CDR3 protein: CATSRLTGYNYEQYF
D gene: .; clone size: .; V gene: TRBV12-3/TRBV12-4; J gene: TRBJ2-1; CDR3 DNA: TGTGCCAGCAGCCCCACGGGCCGGACGCAATACAATGAGCAGTTCTTC; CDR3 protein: CASSPTGRTQYNEQFF
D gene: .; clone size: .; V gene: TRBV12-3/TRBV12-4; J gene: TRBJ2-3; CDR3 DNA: TGTGCCAGCAGTGCCTCGGGTGGTGCGCAGTATTTT; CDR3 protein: CASSASGGAQYF
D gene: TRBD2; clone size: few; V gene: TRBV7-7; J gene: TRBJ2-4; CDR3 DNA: TGTGCTAGCAGCTTCTGGAGCGGGACTCAATTATTAGCCAAAAACATTCAGTACTTC; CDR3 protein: CASSFWSGTQLLAKNIQYF
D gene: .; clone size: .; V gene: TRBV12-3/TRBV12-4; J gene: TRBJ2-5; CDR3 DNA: TGTGCCAGCAGATTAGGGGCGGTGTACCAAGAGACCCAGTACTTC; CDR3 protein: CASRLGAVYQETQYF
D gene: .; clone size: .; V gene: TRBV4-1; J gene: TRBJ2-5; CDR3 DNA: TGCGCCAGCAGCCAAGGTGAAATCACGGAGACCCAGTACTTC; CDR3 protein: CASSQGEITETQYF
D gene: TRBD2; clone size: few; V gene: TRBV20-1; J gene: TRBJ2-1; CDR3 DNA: TGCAGTGCTAGAGGCACTAGCGGGACTGACAATGAGCAGTTCTTC; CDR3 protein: CSARGTSGTDNEQFF
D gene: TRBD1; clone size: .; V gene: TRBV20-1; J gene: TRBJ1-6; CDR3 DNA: TGCAGTGCTAGAGGACAGGGATATAATTCACCCCTCCACTTT; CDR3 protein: CSARGQGYNSPLHF
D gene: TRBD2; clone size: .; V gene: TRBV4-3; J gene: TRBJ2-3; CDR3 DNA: TGCGCCAGCAGCCAAGAGACTAGCGGGAGTGCAGATACGCAGTATTTT; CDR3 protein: CASSQETSGSADTQYF
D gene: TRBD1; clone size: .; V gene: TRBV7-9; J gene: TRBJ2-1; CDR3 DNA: TGTGCCAGCAGCCCGACAGGGGGCCAGGTCAATGAGCAGTTCTTC; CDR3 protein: CASSPTGGQVNEQFF